The present TCR beta chain was sequenced within a study of T-cell memory formation after mild COVID-19 (dated by TCRdb to about 2021). About the investigation overall: TCR sequence clusters from the two donors were found to be largely donor specific. The cohort comprised two young, previously healthy adult volunteers, one female and one male. In a couple of donors, T-cell clones that expanded and contracted after mild COVID-19 were followed by sequencing TCRalpha and TCRbeta repertoires longitudinally.

There are a few counts of this clonotype. The clone's antigen remains unknown. One base away there is no much larger clone; base qualities are not given. These reads were obtained on an Illumina NovaSeq 6000. cDNA libraries for TCRalpha and TCRbeta were prepared by 5'RACE using constant-segment primers, with sample barcodes and unique molecular identifiers added. Trizol reagent was used to extract RNA from every sample. Libraries were amplified in two PCR steps, with a second sample barcode and Illumina TruSeq adapters added in the second step. The libraries were sequenced on an Illumina NovaSeq using 2 x 150 bp paired-end reads. Under the source paper's analysis protocol: Reads were demultiplexed and collapsed into UMI-guided consensus sequences with migec v1.2.7. Using mixcr v2.1.11, the UMI consensuses were aligned to TRA and TRB V and J templates and assembled into clonotypes. A clonotype was counted as expanded or contracted only when both edgeR and NoisET called the clonotype significant, with the noise models trained on biological replicates. For edgeR calls, the thresholds were a false discovery rate-adjusted p below 0.01 and a log2 fold-change of 1. As an exploratory analysis of dynamics, max-normalized trajectories of the 1000 most abundant clonotypes were examined with PCA combined with hierarchical clustering. Separately sequenced CD4+ and CD8+ repertoires were used to assign a CD4 or CD8 phenotype to each responding clone. The public sequencing data were trimmed at Q25 with fastp and processed into clonotypes with MiXCR by TCRdb, which kept only in-frame beta chains. Rows are unified per CDR3 protein, each entry keeping the most common DNA and genes. The authors' filters were not applied to this entry. The sample has more than 80,000 distinct CDR3 sequences on record, 12% of them singletons. 27% of the sample rests with the top ten.

Ficoll-Paque density gradient centrifugation was the method used to isolate PBMCs. The germline V gene (reference sequence) yields SEHNR for CDR1 and FQNEAQ for CDR2. The CDR3 has 16 amino acids, counting the end cysteine and phenylalanine. Only the CDR3 region is kept as DNA, spanning 48 bases read in frame from base 1. Unmatched junction bases come to 10, with V trimmed by 5 bases and J by 6 bases. Beyond this particular receptor, the publication reports: Contracting CD4+ clones were located mainly in the CM and EM memory subsets, whereas CD8+ clones were found to be enriched in EMRA. Only a couple of mild cases were covered in the study, and larger cohorts including severe cases with pre-infection samples were considered necessary. Some responding clones were detected in pre-infection memory, which suggested that pre-existing cross-reactive memory T cells had joined the SARS-CoV-2 response. The second-wave clones that peaked on day 37 were not confirmed to be SARS-CoV-2 specific. Clones that contracted from day 15 to 85 showed balanced CD4/CD8 phenotypes, whereas a second wave of clones that expanded from day 15 to 37 leaned towards CD4+.

This chain joins TRBV7-9 to TRBJ2-3, with 11 middle bases fitting TRBD2. Sequencing was done on a sample of PBMCs or a T cell subset sorted from them (not recorded which). This TCR was sampled from an adult woman who had mild COVID-19 (a few samples of this study predate the infection). The sample titles of this study are shuffled in the database, so cell type and time point are left out; the donor was told from shared clones. The CDR3 corresponds to CASSPYSTSGEDTQYF. In nucleotides, the sequence is TGTGCCAGCAGCCCCTATTCGACTAGCGGGGAGGATACGCAGTATTTT.